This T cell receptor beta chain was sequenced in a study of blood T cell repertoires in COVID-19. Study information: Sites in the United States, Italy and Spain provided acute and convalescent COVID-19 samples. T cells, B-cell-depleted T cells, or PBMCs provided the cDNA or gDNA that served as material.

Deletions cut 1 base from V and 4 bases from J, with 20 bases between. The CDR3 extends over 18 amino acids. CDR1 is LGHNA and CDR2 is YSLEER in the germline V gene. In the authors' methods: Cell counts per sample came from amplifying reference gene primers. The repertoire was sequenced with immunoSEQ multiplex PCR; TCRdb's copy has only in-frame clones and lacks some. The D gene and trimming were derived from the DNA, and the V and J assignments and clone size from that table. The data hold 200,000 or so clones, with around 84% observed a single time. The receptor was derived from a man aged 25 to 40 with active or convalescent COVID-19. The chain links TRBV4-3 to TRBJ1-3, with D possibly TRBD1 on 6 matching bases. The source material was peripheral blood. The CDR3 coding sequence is TGCGCCAGCAGCCAAGGTAAAGCAGGGGAGAGATCGGGAAACACCATATATTTT. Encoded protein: CASSQGKAGERSGNTIYF.